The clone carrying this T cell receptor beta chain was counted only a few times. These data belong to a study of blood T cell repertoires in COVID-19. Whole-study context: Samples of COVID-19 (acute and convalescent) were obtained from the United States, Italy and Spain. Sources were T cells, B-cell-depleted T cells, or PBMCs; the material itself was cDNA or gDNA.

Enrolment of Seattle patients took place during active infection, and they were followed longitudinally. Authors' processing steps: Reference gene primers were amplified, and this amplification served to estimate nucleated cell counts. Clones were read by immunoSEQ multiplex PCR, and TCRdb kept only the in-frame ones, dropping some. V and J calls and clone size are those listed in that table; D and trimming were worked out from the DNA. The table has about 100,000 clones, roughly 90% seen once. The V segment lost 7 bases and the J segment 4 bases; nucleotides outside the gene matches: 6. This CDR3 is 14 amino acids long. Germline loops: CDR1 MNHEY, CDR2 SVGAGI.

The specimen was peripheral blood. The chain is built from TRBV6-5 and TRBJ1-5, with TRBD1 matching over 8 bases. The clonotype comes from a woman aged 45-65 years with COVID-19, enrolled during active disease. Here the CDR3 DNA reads TGTGCCAGCACAGGGGGCGCGGGAAATCAGCCCCAGCATTTT. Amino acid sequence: CASTGGAGNQPQHF.